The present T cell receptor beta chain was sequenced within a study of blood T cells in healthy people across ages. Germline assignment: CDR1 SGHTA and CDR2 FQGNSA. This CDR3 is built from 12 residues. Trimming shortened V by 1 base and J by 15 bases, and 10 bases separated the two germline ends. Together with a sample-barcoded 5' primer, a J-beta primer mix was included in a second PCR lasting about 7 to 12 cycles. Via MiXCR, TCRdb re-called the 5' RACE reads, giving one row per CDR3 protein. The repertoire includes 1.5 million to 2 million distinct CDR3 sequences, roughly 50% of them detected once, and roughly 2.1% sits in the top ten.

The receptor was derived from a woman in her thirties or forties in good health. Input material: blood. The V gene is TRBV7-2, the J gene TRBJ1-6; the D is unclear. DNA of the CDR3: TGTGCCAGCAGCTTAGTTGGGGATAACCTCCACTTT. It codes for CASSLVGDNLHF.